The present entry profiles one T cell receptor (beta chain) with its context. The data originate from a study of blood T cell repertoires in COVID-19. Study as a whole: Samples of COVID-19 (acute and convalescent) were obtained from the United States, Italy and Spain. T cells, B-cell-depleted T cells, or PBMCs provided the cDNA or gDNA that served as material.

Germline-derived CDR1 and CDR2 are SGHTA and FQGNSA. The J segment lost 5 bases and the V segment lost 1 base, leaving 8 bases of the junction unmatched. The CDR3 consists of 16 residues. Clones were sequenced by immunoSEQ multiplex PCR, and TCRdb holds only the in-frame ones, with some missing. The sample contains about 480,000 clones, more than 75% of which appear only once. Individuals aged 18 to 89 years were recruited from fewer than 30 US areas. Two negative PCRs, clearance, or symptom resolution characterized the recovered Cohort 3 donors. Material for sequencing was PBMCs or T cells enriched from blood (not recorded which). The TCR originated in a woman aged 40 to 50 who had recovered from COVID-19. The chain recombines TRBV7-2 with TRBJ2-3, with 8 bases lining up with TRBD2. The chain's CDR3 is CASSLGAGLAGDTQYF. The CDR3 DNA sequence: TGTGCCAGCAGCTTAGGAGCGGGCCTAGCGGGAGATACGCAGTATTTT.